This T cell receptor beta chain was profiled in a study of blood T cell repertoires in COVID-19. On the study more broadly: From T cells, B-cell-depleted T cells, or PBMCs came the material, which was cDNA or gDNA.

V lost 0 bases and J lost 2; bases outside the gene matches: 3. The germline V gene encodes CDR1 GTSNPN and CDR2 SVGIG (reference sequence). This CDR3 is built from 14 residues. Cohort assignment relied on participant-reported clinical history. Cohort 3 recovered donors had two negative PCRs, clearance, or symptom resolution. The authors' processing: By means of reference gene primer amplification, nucleated cell counts were estimated. The repertoire was sequenced with immunoSEQ multiplex PCR; TCRdb's copy has only in-frame clones and lacks some. For V, J and clone size, that table is used; D and trimming come from the DNA. The data hold about 150,000 clones, with roughly 87% observed a single time.

V and J are TRBV30 and TRBJ2-5, with 7 bases matching TRBD1. This TCR came from a woman in her forties or fifties who had recovered from COVID-19. The sequenced sample was PBMCs or T cells enriched from blood (not recorded which). The CDR3, as DNA: TGTGCCTGGAGTGTGGGGACAGAGCAAGAGACCCAGTACTTC. It yields the protein CAWSVGTEQETQYF.